These T cell receptor beta chains were read from a single sample in a study of beta chain features in type 1 diabetes. The table came from immunoSEQ multiplex PCR; TCRdb's copy has only in-frame clones and leaves some out. Of 860,000 or so clones in the sample, roughly a sixth were seen once. Sequencing was carried out using naive CD4+ T cells from blood. The receptors come from a young woman in good health. Each CDR3 is given with its conserved first and last residue. The D gene is left open where the match is weak. Clone size appears in some rows only: once, few, many, or a class for an expanded clone.

j_call: TRBJ2-7
v_call: TRBV29-1
d_call: NA
clone_size: NA
cdr3_aa: CSVRPGSGNYEQYF
cdr3_nt: TGCAGCGTTCGGCCGGGCTCCGGGAACTACGAGCAGTACTTC

j_call: TRBJ1-5
v_call: TRBV4-3
d_call: NA
clone_size: few
cdr3_aa: CASSYAGNQPQHF
cdr3_nt: TGCGCCAGCAGTTACGCCGGCAATCAGCCCCAGCATTTT

j_call: TRBJ1-1
v_call: TRBV13
d_call: NA
clone_size: few
cdr3_aa: CASSQTPGSEAFF
cdr3_nt: TGTGCCAGCAGCCAAACACCAGGGTCTGAAGCTTTCTTT

j_call: TRBJ2-5
v_call: TRBV5-1
d_call: TRBD1
clone_size: NA
cdr3_aa: CASSLGQGVETQYF
cdr3_nt: TGCGCCAGCAGCTTGGGACAGGGTGTGGAGACCCAGTACTTC

j_call: TRBJ2-1
v_call: TRBV7-9
d_call: NA
clone_size: few
cdr3_aa: CASSLIADEQFF
cdr3_nt: TGTGCCAGCAGCTTAATAGCGGATGAGCAGTTCTTC

j_call: TRBJ2-2
v_call: TRBV15
d_call: TRBD1
clone_size: few
cdr3_aa: CATSRLGTGWTGELFF
cdr3_nt: TGTGCCACCAGCAGACTGGGGACAGGGTGGACCGGGGAGCTGTTTTTT

j_call: TRBJ2-2
v_call: TRBV5-1
d_call: NA
clone_size: few
cdr3_aa: CASSLDSPGSGELFF
cdr3_nt: TGCGCCAGCAGCTTGGACTCCCCCGGGTCCGGGGAGCTGTTTTTT

j_call: TRBJ2-3
v_call: TRBV5-4
d_call: TRBD1
clone_size: NA
cdr3_aa: CASSFPGGAGTDTQYF
cdr3_nt: TGTGCCAGCAGCTTTCCAGGGGGCGCAGGCACAGATACGCAGTATTTT

j_call: TRBJ1-5
v_call: TRBV7-2
d_call: TRBD1
clone_size: NA
cdr3_aa: CASSLAGTGNQPQHF
cdr3_nt: TGTGCCAGCAGCTTAGCCGGGACAGGGAATCAGCCCCAGCATTTT

j_call: TRBJ2-3
v_call: TRBV28
d_call: TRBD2
clone_size: few
cdr3_aa: CASSLAASGSTDTQYF
cdr3_nt: TGTGCCAGCAGTTTGGCGGCTAGCGGGAGCACAGATACGCAGTATTTT

j_call: TRBJ2-7
v_call: TRBV11-2
d_call: NA
clone_size: NA
cdr3_aa: CASSPRAGEQYF
cdr3_nt: TGTGCCAGCAGCCCCCGAGCGGGCGAGCAGTACTTC

j_call: TRBJ2-3
v_call: TRBV10-2
d_call: NA
clone_size: NA
cdr3_aa: CASCHSTGTQYF
cdr3_nt: TGCGCCAGCTGCCATTCCACGGGTACGCAGTATTTT

j_call: TRBJ2-5
v_call: TRBV14
d_call: NA
clone_size: few
cdr3_aa: CASSQAGGSRGETQYF
cdr3_nt: TGTGCCAGCAGCCAAGCGGGAGGATCCAGGGGGGAGACCCAGTACTTC

j_call: TRBJ2-7
v_call: TRBV4-2
d_call: NA
clone_size: NA
cdr3_aa: CASSQDASAEAYEQYF
cdr3_nt: TGTGCCAGCAGCCAAGATGCTAGCGCCGAGGCCTACGAGCAGTACTTC

j_call: TRBJ2-3
v_call: TRBV7-2
d_call: NA
clone_size: NA
cdr3_aa: CASSLAGVTDTQYF
cdr3_nt: TGTGCCAGCAGCTTAGCGGGAGTCACAGATACGCAGTATTTT

j_call: TRBJ2-1
v_call: TRBV7-9
d_call: NA
clone_size: few
cdr3_aa: CASSLVFGRNNEQFF
cdr3_nt: TGTGCCAGCAGCTTAGTGTTCGGGCGAAACAATGAGCAGTTCTTC

j_call: TRBJ2-5
v_call: TRBV29-1
d_call: TRBD1
clone_size: NA
cdr3_aa: CSVAPHRGSQETQYF
cdr3_nt: TGCAGCGTTGCCCCCCACAGGGGGTCCCAAGAGACCCAGTACTTC

j_call: TRBJ1-4
v_call: TRBV4-1
d_call: NA
clone_size: NA
cdr3_aa: CASSQRDSNEKLFF
cdr3_nt: TGCGCCAGCAGCCAACGTGATTCTAATGAAAAACTGTTTTTT

j_call: TRBJ2-2
v_call: TRBV29-1
d_call: NA
clone_size: NA
cdr3_aa: CSARPRLNTGELFF
cdr3_nt: TGCAGCGCCCGACCGAGACTGAACACCGGGGAGCTGTTTTTT

j_call: TRBJ2-7
v_call: TRBV29-1
d_call: NA
clone_size: few
cdr3_aa: CSVGRLNEQYF
cdr3_nt: TGCAGCGTTGGTCGGCTCAACGAGCAGTACTTC

j_call: TRBJ2-5
v_call: TRBV30
d_call: NA
clone_size: NA
cdr3_aa: CAWSVQGYETQYF
cdr3_nt: TGTGCCTGGAGTGTACAGGGCTATGAGACCCAGTACTTC

j_call: TRBJ2-1
v_call: TRBV7-3
d_call: TRBD1
clone_size: NA
cdr3_aa: CASSSRTGGRNEQFF
cdr3_nt: TGTGCCAGCAGCTCCCGGACAGGGGGTCGGAATGAGCAGTTCTTC

j_call: TRBJ1-5
v_call: TRBV2
d_call: TRBD1
clone_size: NA
cdr3_aa: CASSPDGQGGQPQHF
cdr3_nt: TGTGCCAGCTCTCCAGACGGACAGGGAGGTCAGCCCCAGCATTTT

j_call: TRBJ2-3
v_call: TRBV15
d_call: NA
clone_size: few
cdr3_aa: CATSRVGYTDTQYF
cdr3_nt: TGTGCCACCAGCAGAGTAGGGTATACAGATACGCAGTATTTT

j_call: TRBJ2-5
v_call: TRBV25-1
d_call: NA
clone_size: NA
cdr3_aa: CASSETGITETQYF
cdr3_nt: TGTGCCAGCAGTGAAACGGGAATCACAGAGACCCAGTACTTC

j_call: TRBJ1-1
v_call: TRBV19
d_call: TRBD1
clone_size: NA
cdr3_aa: CASSTPTTGVKTEAFF
cdr3_nt: TGTGCCAGTAGTACCCCAACCACAGGGGTTAAAACTGAAGCTTTCTTT

j_call: TRBJ2-1
v_call: TRBV5-1
d_call: TRBD1
clone_size: few
cdr3_aa: CASSWTGGFEQFF
cdr3_nt: TGCGCCAGCAGCTGGACAGGGGGCTTTGAGCAGTTCTTC

j_call: TRBJ2-7
v_call: TRBV10-3
d_call: TRBD2
clone_size: few
cdr3_aa: CAISDYTSGRPWEQYF
cdr3_nt: TGTGCCATCAGCGACTATACTAGCGGGAGGCCTTGGGAGCAGTACTTC

j_call: TRBJ2-5
v_call: TRBV18
d_call: NA
clone_size: few
cdr3_aa: CASSPVSDTETQYF
cdr3_nt: TGTGCCAGCTCACCCGTATCTGATACGGAGACCCAGTACTTC

j_call: TRBJ2-2
v_call: TRBV4-2
d_call: NA
clone_size: NA
cdr3_aa: CASSLYSGNTGELFF
cdr3_nt: TGTGCCAGCAGCTTGTACAGCGGAAACACCGGGGAGCTGTTTTTT

j_call: TRBJ2-7
v_call: TRBV15
d_call: NA
clone_size: NA
cdr3_aa: CATSLLRGDEQYF
cdr3_nt: TGTGCCACCAGCTTACTCAGGGGAGACGAGCAGTACTTC

j_call: TRBJ2-5
v_call: TRBV5-1
d_call: NA
clone_size: few
cdr3_aa: CASSSLWGSEQETQYF
cdr3_nt: TGCGCCAGCAGCTCACTTTGGGGGTCAGAACAAGAGACCCAGTACTTC

j_call: TRBJ2-5
v_call: TRBV28
d_call: NA
clone_size: NA
cdr3_aa: CASVSEGALQETQYF
cdr3_nt: TGTGCCAGCGTCTCGGAGGGAGCCCTCCAAGAGACCCAGTACTTC

j_call: TRBJ2-7
v_call: TRBV6-5
d_call: TRBD1
clone_size: NA
cdr3_aa: CASSYPDRMGEQYF
cdr3_nt: TGTGCCAGCAGTTACCCGGACAGGATGGGCGAGCAGTACTTC

j_call: TRBJ2-1
v_call: TRBV11-1
d_call: NA
clone_size: few
cdr3_aa: CASSLGNLAYNEQFF
cdr3_nt: TGTGCCAGCAGCTTAGGTAATTTAGCCTACAATGAGCAGTTCTTC

j_call: TRBJ2-7
v_call: TRBV5-6
d_call: TRBD1
clone_size: NA
cdr3_aa: CASSPPAGTGFYEQYF
cdr3_nt: TGTGCCAGCAGCCCCCCCGCCGGGACAGGATTCTACGAGCAGTACTTC

j_call: TRBJ2-7
v_call: TRBV9
d_call: TRBD1
clone_size: NA
cdr3_aa: CASSADRRTEQYF
cdr3_nt: TGTGCCAGCAGCGCGGACAGGAGAACCGAGCAGTACTTC

j_call: TRBJ2-7
v_call: TRBV11-2
d_call: NA
clone_size: NA
cdr3_aa: CASSLVRPSYEQYF
cdr3_nt: TGTGCCAGCAGCTTAGTGAGGCCCTCCTACGAGCAGTACTTC

j_call: TRBJ2-7
v_call: TRBV7-2
d_call: TRBD2
clone_size: NA
cdr3_aa: CASSLLAGSYEQYF
cdr3_nt: TGTGCCAGCAGCTTACTAGCGGGATCCTACGAGCAGTACTTC

j_call: TRBJ2-5
v_call: TRBV4-2
d_call: NA
clone_size: few
cdr3_aa: CASSRDPEWETQYF
cdr3_nt: TGTGCCAGCAGCCGAGACCCCGAATGGGAGACCCAGTACTTC

j_call: TRBJ2-3
v_call: TRBV7-2
d_call: TRBD2
clone_size: NA
cdr3_aa: CASSRTSGPSTDTQYF
cdr3_nt: TGTGCCAGCAGCAGGACTAGCGGGCCTAGCACAGATACGCAGTATTTT

j_call: TRBJ2-7
v_call: TRBV19
d_call: NA
clone_size: NA
cdr3_aa: CASSPRPLGAYEQYF
cdr3_nt: TGTGCCAGTAGTCCCCGACCCCTCGGGGCCTACGAGCAGTACTTC

j_call: TRBJ1-2
v_call: TRBV4-3
d_call: NA
clone_size: NA
cdr3_aa: CASSQEPGGYGYTF
cdr3_nt: TGCGCCAGCAGCCAAGAACCCGGAGGCTATGGCTACACCTTC

j_call: TRBJ1-1
v_call: TRBV20-1
d_call: NA
clone_size: few
cdr3_aa: CSAVENTEAFF
cdr3_nt: TGCAGTGCTGTGGAGAACACTGAAGCTTTCTTT

j_call: TRBJ2-5
v_call: TRBV11-2
d_call: TRBD1
clone_size: once
cdr3_aa: CASSSRDRRQETQYF
cdr3_nt: TGTGCCAGCAGCTCCCGGGACAGAAGGCAAGAGACCCAGTACTTC

j_call: TRBJ2-6
v_call: TRBV28
d_call: NA
clone_size: few
cdr3_aa: CASSLIPIVSSGANVLTF
cdr3_nt: TGTGCCAGCAGTTTAATACCGATCGTTAGCTCTGGGGCCAACGTCCTGACTTTC

j_call: TRBJ2-6
v_call: TRBV2
d_call: NA
clone_size: few
cdr3_aa: CASRAESGANVLTF
cdr3_nt: TGTGCCAGCAGGGCGGAATCTGGGGCCAACGTCCTGACTTTC

j_call: TRBJ2-7
v_call: TRBV6-5
d_call: NA
clone_size: NA
cdr3_aa: CASSYSRAGPYEQYF
cdr3_nt: TGTGCCAGCAGTTACTCCAGGGCCGGGCCCTACGAGCAGTACTTC

j_call: TRBJ2-4
v_call: TRBV28
d_call: TRBD2
clone_size: few
cdr3_aa: CASSLYPSGRAGVAKNIQYF
cdr3_nt: TGTGCCAGCAGTTTATACCCTAGCGGGAGGGCCGGGGTGGCCAAAAACATTCAGTACTTC

j_call: TRBJ2-3
v_call: TRBV5-1
d_call: NA
clone_size: few
cdr3_aa: CASSPLASTDTQYF
cdr3_nt: TGCGCCAGCAGCCCGTTGGCTAGCACAGATACGCAGTATTTT

j_call: TRBJ1-5
v_call: TRBV19
d_call: NA
clone_size: NA
cdr3_aa: CASSMFGGRQPQHF
cdr3_nt: TGTGCCAGTAGTATGTTTGGGGGCAGACAGCCCCAGCATTTT

j_call: TRBJ2-1
v_call: TRBV29-1
d_call: TRBD2
clone_size: few
cdr3_aa: CSANRLAGVYNEQFF
cdr3_nt: TGCAGCGCAAATAGACTAGCGGGAGTATACAATGAGCAGTTCTTC

j_call: TRBJ2-1
v_call: TRBV5-1
d_call: TRBD2
clone_size: NA
cdr3_aa: CASSPIERGAGGLNEQFF
cdr3_nt: TGCGCCAGCAGCCCTATTGAGAGGGGAGCGGGAGGGTTAAATGAGCAGTTCTTC

j_call: TRBJ1-4
v_call: TRBV15
d_call: NA
clone_size: NA
cdr3_aa: CATSRDAGTDEKLFF
cdr3_nt: TGTGCCACCAGCAGAGATGCCGGGACTGATGAAAAACTGTTTTTT

j_call: TRBJ1-2
v_call: TRBV5-5
d_call: TRBD1
clone_size: few
cdr3_aa: CASSRRADRAAGYTF
cdr3_nt: TGTGCCAGCAGCCGGAGGGCAGACAGGGCGGCTGGCTACACCTTC

j_call: TRBJ2-1
v_call: TRBV18
d_call: TRBD2
clone_size: few
cdr3_aa: CASSPTSGGSHEQFF
cdr3_nt: TGTGCCAGCTCCCCCACTAGCGGGGGGTCGCATGAGCAGTTCTTC

j_call: TRBJ2-5
v_call: TRBV6-5
d_call: NA
clone_size: NA
cdr3_aa: CASTLGETQYF
cdr3_nt: TGTGCCAGCACCCTAGGGGAGACCCAGTACTTC

j_call: TRBJ1-5
v_call: TRBV11-2
d_call: TRBD1
clone_size: NA
cdr3_aa: CASSSLSPTGPDQPQHF
cdr3_nt: TGTGCCAGCAGCTCCCTTAGCCCGACAGGGCCTGATCAGCCCCAGCATTTT

j_call: TRBJ1-1
v_call: TRBV6-1
d_call: NA
clone_size: NA
cdr3_aa: CASSERGGTEAFF
cdr3_nt: TGTGCCAGCAGTGAAAGGGGCGGCACTGAAGCTTTCTTT

j_call: TRBJ2-2
v_call: TRBV5-1
d_call: NA
clone_size: NA
cdr3_aa: CASSLVWLTGELFF
cdr3_nt: TGCGCCAGCAGCTTGGTTTGGTTAACCGGGGAGCTGTTTTTT